The 10 T cell receptor beta chains in this list originate from one sample, sequenced in a study of radiation and T cells in renal cell carcinoma. Treatment: treatment-naive control, cytoreductive nephrectomy. The method was immunoSEQ multiplex PCR; TCRdb's version includes in-frame clones alone and lacks a portion of them. This sample has around 26,000 clones, with about 62% found just once. The sequenced sample was tumor tissue, obtained from a patient whose treatment was nephrectomy without radiotherapy. These TCRs come from a man aged 35 to 55 with renal cell carcinoma.

This chain joins TRBV19 and TRBJ2-5; 10 bases match TRBD1. The CDR3 has 14 residues. Germline V gene lookup returns CDR1 LNHDA and CDR2 SQIVND (reference sequence). The V segment lost 9 bases and the J segment 8 bases; nucleotides outside the gene matches: 12. The CDR3, as DNA: TGTGCCAGCAGGAGACAGGGGGCGACGGGTACCCAGTACTTC. Translation gives CASRRQGATGTQYF.

V is TRBV27 and J is TRBJ1-5; D perhaps matches TRBD1 (6 bases). The CDR3 is 15 amino acids. Germline V gene sequence: CDR1 MNHEY, CDR2 SMNVEV (reference sequence). The V end was cut by 3 bases, the J end by 0 bases, with 9 bases between. The CDR3 DNA reads TGTGCCAGCAGTTTCGGACAGAATAGCAATCAGCCCCAGCATTTT. As protein: CASSFGQNSNQPQHF.

This clone came up a few times. This chain links TRBV12-5 with TRBJ1-1; D remains unclear. The CDR3 runs 14 residues. V gave up 6 bases and J gave up 0 bases, with 11 bases separating them. Germline loops: CDR1 LGHNT, CDR2 FRNRAP. In DNA, the CDR3 is TGTGCTAGTGGGGGTGGTGGCATGAACACTGAAGCTTTCTTT. Its protein product is CASGGGGMNTEAFF.

This chain links TRBV2 with TRBJ2-3; either TRBD1 or TRBD2 may supply D (6 bases each). CDR1 SNHLY and CDR2 FYNNEI come from the germline V gene. The CDR3 has 14 residues. With 11 bases removed from V and 1 base from J, the gap between germline ends came to 16 bases. CDR3 protein: CASRGARGTDTQYF. In DNA form, the CDR3 reads TGTGCCTCAAGGGGGGCGCGCGGCACAGATACGCAGTATTTT.

This clone appeared many times. The chain couples TRBV27 to TRBJ1-5; weak D call: TRBD1 (5 bases). The V end lost 5 bases, the J end lost 6 bases, and 17 bases lay between the germline ends. Germline V CDR1 and CDR2: MNHEY, SMNVEV (reference sequence). The CDR3 consists of 15 residues. CDR3 sequence reads: CASSPSGTMGQPQHF. The CDR3 nucleotides read TGTGCCAGCAGTCCCTCCGGGACGATGGGTCAGCCCCAGCATTTT.

The chain uses TRBV10-3 and TRBJ1-1; 7 nucleotides line up with TRBD1. Unmatched junction bases numbered 1, after V lost 6 bases and J lost 0 bases. The CDR3 contains 13 residues. Germline V CDR1 and CDR2: ENHRY, SYGVKD. CDR3 in DNA: TGTGCCATCAGAGACAGGGTGAACACTGAAGCTTTCTTT. Translated: CAIRDRVNTEAFF.

This clone was detected a few times. The rearrangement links TRBV28 to TRBJ1-5; D unclear. The V and J ends lost 2 bases and 3 bases respectively, with 5 bases between them. CDR1 MDHEN and CDR2 SYDVKM come from the germline V gene. The CDR3 runs 13 residues. The CDR3 spells CASSLNLNQPQHF. The DNA for the CDR3 is TGTGCCAGCAGTTTAAATCTCAATCAGCCCCAGCATTTT.

This chain connects TRBV29-1 to TRBJ1-2, with 8 bases lining up with TRBD1. Germline-derived CDR1 and CDR2 are SQVTM and ANQGSEA. J gave up 4 bases and V 4 bases, and 5 bases lay outside the gene matches. The CDR3 is made up of 13 amino acids. The CDR3 sequence: CSVGDRGGYGYTF. The CDR3 DNA reads TGCAGCGTTGGAGACAGGGGAGGCTATGGCTACACCTTC.

The rearrangement uses TRBV5-4 and TRBJ2-3; TRBD2 matches 11 bases. With V trimmed by 3 bases and J by 3 bases, 6 bases remained unmatched. Germline CDR1 is SGHNT and CDR2 is YYREEE (reference sequence). CDR3 length equals 16 residues. The CDR3 here is CASSSLAGGATDTQYF. CDR3 bases: TGTGCCAGCAGCTCGTTAGCGGGAGGGGCGACAGATACGCAGTATTTT.

This clone occurred once. The chain uses TRBV13 and TRBJ1-1, with 7 nucleotides matching TRBD1. CDR1 PRHDT and CDR2 FYEKMQ come from the germline V gene (reference sequence). The trim removed 5 bases at V and 5 bases at J, leaving 5 bases unmatched. This CDR3 is built from 13 residues. The CDR3: CASSQTGRTEAFF. In nucleotides, the CDR3 is TGTGCCAGCAGCCAGACAGGGCGAACTGAAGCTTTCTTT. Based on the CDR3 plus reference TRBV13 and TRBJ1-1, the full variable domain is AAGVIQSPRHLIKEKRETATLKCYPIPRHDTVYWYQQGPGQDPQFLISFYEKMQSDKGSIPDRFSAQQFSDYHSELNMSSLELGDSALYFCASSQTGRTEAFFGQGTRLTVV.